Detailed here is one T cell receptor beta chain. Libraries were prepared by immunoSEQ multiplex PCR; TCRdb keeps only in-frame clonotypes and omits some of them. The table includes around 70,000 clones, approximately 97% detected once. These data originate in a study of technical replicates of blood from a handful of donors. Sequencing was performed on T cells isolated from PBMCs. The TCR was taken from a human donor in good health.

The CDR3 spells CAISDRTEAPTDTQYF. CDR3 DNA: TGTGCCATCAGTGATAGGACTGAGGCCCCGACAGATACGCAGTATTTT. The chain joins TRBV10-3 to TRBJ2-3, with a weak D call TRBD2 (5 bases). The ends were cut back, 3 bases at V and 3 bases at J, with 16 bases in the middle. CDR1 is ENHRY and CDR2 is SYGVKD in the germline V gene. The CDR3 is 16 amino acids.